A single sample gave rise to the 22 T cell receptor beta chains below, sequenced in a study of cytotoxic CD8 clonotypes in ibrutinib-treated CLL. Only in-frame clones appear in the TCRdb table, and some are missing; sequencing was by immunoSEQ multiplex PCR. The sample has approximately 48,000 clones, approximately 53% seen once. Material: PBMCs, obtained after 12 months of ibrutinib treatment. These receptors were taken from a human donor with chronic lymphocytic leukemia.

The chain recombines TRBV11-2 with TRBJ2-7; tentatively, D is TRBD2 (5 bases). The CDR3 extends over 14 amino acids. V was clipped by 6 bases and J by 3 bases, with 15 bases between them. Germline assignment: CDR1 SGHAT and CDR2 FQNNGV. The CDR3 DNA reads TGTGCCAGCAGTCCGAGGGCTGGGTACTACGAGCAGTACTTC. Its protein product is CASSPRAGYYEQYF.

This chain links TRBV7-9 with TRBJ2-1, with 11 bases lining up with TRBD2. Germline values: CDR1 SEHNR, CDR2 FQNEAQ (reference sequence). There are 16 residues in the CDR3. The ends lost 5 bases at V and 7 bases at J; junction bases unmatched: 10. The CDR3 protein is CASSLISGRAENEQFF. DNA of the CDR3: TGTGCCAGCAGCCTCATTAGCGGGAGGGCCGAAAATGAGCAGTTCTTC.

This chain connects TRBV5-1 to TRBJ1-4; D is uncertain. Trimming took off 0 bases at V and 5 bases at J, with 8 bases between the two ends. The CDR3 is 14 amino acids. Germline-derived CDR1 and CDR2 are SGHRS and YFSETQ. DNA for the CDR3: TGCGCCAGCAGCTTGGCACAGCAAAATGAAAAACTGTTTTTT. Amino acids: CASSLAQQNEKLFF.

This clone turned up a few times. J is TRBJ2-7 and V is TRBV19; weak D call: TRBD1 (6 bases). V shed 6 bases and J shed 1 base, with 19 bases lying between them. The germline CDR1 and CDR2 sequences are LNHDA and SQIVND (reference sequence). The CDR3 loop spans 16 amino acids. The DNA for the CDR3 is TGTGCCAGTAGCCTAGGTGGCAGGGGCAATTCCTACGAGCAGTACTTC. This translates into CASSLGGRGNSYEQYF.

The chain recombines TRBV19 with TRBJ2-7, with D hard to call. Per germline, CDR1 LNHDA and CDR2 SQIVND (reference sequence). V was clipped by 0 bases and J by 7 bases, with 10 bases between them. The CDR3 runs to 13 residues. This chain's CDR3 is CASSIDNRREQYF. The CDR3 nucleotides read TGTGCCAGTAGTATAGACAACCGCCGGGAGCAGTACTTC.

This chain joins TRBV4-1 and TRBJ2-3, with 8 bases that match TRBD2. The length of the CDR3 is 14 residues. Per germline, CDR1 MGHRA and CDR2 YSYEKL. The V segment lost 4 bases and the J segment 6 bases; nucleotides outside the gene matches: 6. The CDR3 DNA follows: TGCGCCAGCAGCCTCGGGCGGGGGGCGGATACGCAGTATTTT. Encoded protein: CASSLGRGADTQYF.

The V call is TRBV7-9, the J call TRBJ2-7; D is possibly TRBD1 or TRBD2 (5 bases each). The V gene's germline CDR1 is SEHNR and CDR2 FQNEAQ (reference sequence). V was pared by 2 bases and J by 6 bases, with 17 bases between. The CDR3 contains 15 residues. CDR3 loop: CASSLLGLLGGEQYF. DNA of the CDR3: TGTGCCAGCAGCTTACTTGGACTCCTTGGGGGCGAGCAGTACTTC.

This clone was counted a few times. The rearrangement joins TRBV18 to TRBJ2-7; 10 bases line up with TRBD2. This CDR3 has 15 amino acids. V lost 0 bases and J lost 6; bases outside the gene matches: 5. CDR1 KGHSH and CDR2 LQKENI come from the germline V gene. CDR3: CASSPPLLAGLEQYF. CDR3 DNA: TGTGCCAGCTCACCACCGCTACTAGCGGGGCTCGAGCAGTACTTC.

V and J are TRBV11-2 and TRBJ2-1; TRBD2 matches at 13 bases. The CDR3 length is 17 residues. V lost 4 bases to trimming and J lost 10 bases; unmatched junction nucleotides: 13. Germline loops: CDR1 SGHAT, CDR2 FQNNGV. CDR3 sequence (DNA): TGTGCCAGCAGCTCGAGACTACTAGCGGGAGGGACTGCGGAGCAGTTCTTC. Protein sequence: CASSSRLLAGGTAEQFF.

The gene calls are TRBV5-1 and TRBJ1-4; 10 bases are a match to TRBD1. J lost 4 bases, V lost 4 bases, and 7 bases had no gene match. Germline V lookup: CDR1 SGHRS, CDR2 YFSETQ. The CDR3 contains 16 residues. The CDR3 sequence: CASSIGTGAYNEKLFF. CDR3 nucleotides: TGCGCCAGCAGCATAGGGACAGGGGCTTATAATGAAAAACTGTTTTTT.

This clone was observed a single time. The genes are TRBV6-6 and TRBJ2-7; D is undetermined. Looked up from germline, CDR1 is MNHNY and CDR2 is SVGAGI (reference sequence). CDR3 size: 11 residues. The V end lost 7 bases, the J end lost 7 bases, and 11 bases lay between the germline ends. The CDR3 DNA sequence: TGTGCCAGCACTAATATCGGGGAGCAGTACTTC. Translating gives CASTNIGEQYF.

The V and J genes are TRBV29-1 and TRBJ2-3; 7 bases agree with TRBD2. The germline CDR1 and CDR2 sequences are SQVTM and ANQGSEA. V shed 7 bases, J shed 2 bases, and the junction held 6 bases outside the gene matches. The CDR3 has 13 amino acids. The CDR3 DNA reads as TGCAGCGGAGGACTAGTCAACACAGATACGCAGTATTTT. It yields the protein CSGGLVNTDTQYF.

The table lists this clone with a few counts. The chain has TRBV5-1 and TRBJ1-1, with D unclear. This CDR3 has 13 residues. The germline V gene encodes CDR1 SGHRS and CDR2 YFSETQ. The V end was cut by 0 bases, the J end by 6 bases, with 9 bases between. The CDR3 nucleotides are TGCGCCAGCAGCTTGGGGGAACACCCTGAAGCTTTCTTT. Its protein is CASSLGEHPEAFF.

V usage is TRBV5-1 and J usage is TRBJ1-3; D not resolved. Germline V gene data show CDR1 as SGHRS and CDR2 as YFSETQ. Trimming removed 0 bases from V and 5 bases from J, with 15 bases in between. The CDR3 loop spans 16 amino acids. The CDR3, as DNA: TGCGCCAGCAGCTTGGAAACCCCTGGCAGTCGAAACACCATATATTTT. It translates to CASSLETPGSRNTIYF.

This chain connects TRBV7-3 to TRBJ2-7; 12 bases fit TRBD1. CDR1 is SGHTA and CDR2 is FQGTGA in the germline V gene. The length of the CDR3 is 15 residues. V shed 6 bases and J 5 bases; nucleotides not matched to a gene: 8. The CDR3 DNA sequence: TGTGCCAGCAGGTCGGGACAGGGGGCGCTCCACGAGCAGTACTTC. This encodes CASRSGQGALHEQYF.

This clone has just a few counts. This rearrangement joins TRBV7-8 to TRBJ1-1; D perhaps matches TRBD1 (6 bases). The germline gives CDR1 SGHVS, CDR2 FQNEAQ. This CDR3 is built from 13 residues. V lost 4 bases to trimming and J lost 8 bases, with 14 bases between them. The CDR3 protein is CASSSDRMGEAFF. DNA for the CDR3: TGTGCCAGCAGCTCCGACAGGATGGGCGAAGCTTTCTTT.

The V and J genes are TRBV4-1 and TRBJ2-1; 10 bases line up with TRBD2. The V and J ends lost 6 bases and 4 bases, in that order; junction bases with no gene match: 6. CDR1 is MGHRA and CDR2 is YSYEKL in the germline V gene. The CDR3 is made up of 15 amino acids. The CDR3 sequence is CASRSGTSEYNEQFF. CDR3 nucleotides: TGCGCCAGCAGATCCGGGACTAGCGAGTACAATGAGCAGTTCTTC.

The rearrangement links TRBV28 to TRBJ2-7; 9 bases match TRBD2. This CDR3 contains 14 residues. With V trimmed by 10 bases and J by 6 bases, 13 bases remained unmatched. Germline lookup yields CDR1 MDHEN and CDR2 SYDVKM. CDR3 in amino acids: CAIGNKRLAAEQYF. Here the CDR3 DNA reads TGTGCCATCGGCAACAAACGACTAGCGGCCGAGCAGTACTTC.

The table lists this clone with a few counts. The J gene is TRBJ1-1, the V gene TRBV7-2, with D possibly TRBD1 on 6 matching bases. Germline V gene sequence: CDR1 SGHTA, CDR2 FQGNSA. V lost 4 bases and J 0 bases, leaving 18 bases between the germline ends. The CDR3 has 17 amino acids. CDR3 sequence: CASSSKTGHTMNTEAFF. The CDR3 DNA sequence: TGTGCCAGCAGCTCGAAGACAGGACACACAATGAACACTGAAGCTTTCTTT.

This clone was detected a few times. The gene calls are TRBV2 and TRBJ2-1; weak D call: TRBD2 (5 bases). Trimming left V 6 bases short and J 2 bases short, with 14 bases between. The germline V gene encodes CDR1 SNHLY and CDR2 FYNNEI. CDR3 length equals 15 residues. The CDR3 loop reads CASSPRAGTYNEQFF. CDR3 nucleotides: TGTGCCAGCAGCCCCAGAGCCGGGACCTACAATGAGCAGTTCTTC.

The V gene is TRBV19, the J gene TRBJ2-3; a possible D gene is TRBD2 (6 bases). Trimming cost V 6 bases and J 1 base, with 14 bases left between them. The CDR3 contains 15 residues. Germline V gives CDR1 LNHDA, CDR2 SQIVND (reference sequence). CDR3 region: CASSQTTRRTDTQYF. DNA for the CDR3: TGTGCCAGTAGCCAGACGACTAGGCGCACAGATACGCAGTATTTT.

CDR3 in amino acids: CASSSRDPPYF. The CDR3 nucleotides read TGTGCCAGCAGTTCCCGGGACCCCCCGTATTTT. The rearrangement links TRBV28 to TRBJ1-3, with D perhaps matching TRBD1 (5 bases). This CDR3 region has 11 residues. The germline CDR1 and CDR2 sequences are MDHEN and SYDVKM. V was clipped by 4 bases and J by 16 bases, with 14 bases between them.